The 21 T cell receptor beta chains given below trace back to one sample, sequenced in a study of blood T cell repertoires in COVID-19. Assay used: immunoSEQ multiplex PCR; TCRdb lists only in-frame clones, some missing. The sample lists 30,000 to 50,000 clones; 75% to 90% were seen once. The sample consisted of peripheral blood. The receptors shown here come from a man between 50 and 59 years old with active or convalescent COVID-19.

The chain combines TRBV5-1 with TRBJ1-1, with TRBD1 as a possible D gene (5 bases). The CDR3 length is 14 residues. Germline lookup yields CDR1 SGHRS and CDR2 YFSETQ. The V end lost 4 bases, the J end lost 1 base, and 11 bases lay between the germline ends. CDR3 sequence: CASSGETENTEAFF. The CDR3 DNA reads TGCGCCAGCAGCGGAGAGACAGAGAACACTGAAGCTTTCTTT.

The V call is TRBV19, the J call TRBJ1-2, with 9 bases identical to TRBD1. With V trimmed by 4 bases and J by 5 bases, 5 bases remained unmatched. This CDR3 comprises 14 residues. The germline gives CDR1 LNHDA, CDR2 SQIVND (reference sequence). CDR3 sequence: CASSTRTGVYGYTF. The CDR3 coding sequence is TGTGCCAGTAGTACCCGGACAGGGGTATATGGCTACACCTTC.

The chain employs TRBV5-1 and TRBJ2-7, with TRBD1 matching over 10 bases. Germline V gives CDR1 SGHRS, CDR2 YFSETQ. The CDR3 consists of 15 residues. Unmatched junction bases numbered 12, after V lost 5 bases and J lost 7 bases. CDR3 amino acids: CASRNRDRGRWEQYF. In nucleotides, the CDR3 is TGCGCCAGCAGAAACCGGGACAGGGGAAGGTGGGAGCAGTACTTC.

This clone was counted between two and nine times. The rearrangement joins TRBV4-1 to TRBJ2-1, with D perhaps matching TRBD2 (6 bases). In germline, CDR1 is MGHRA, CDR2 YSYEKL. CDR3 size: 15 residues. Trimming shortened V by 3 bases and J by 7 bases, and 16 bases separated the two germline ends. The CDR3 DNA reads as TGCGCCAGCAGCCAGCCGTGGCGGGGCGGAAATGAGCAGTTCTTC. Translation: CASSQPWRGGNEQFF.

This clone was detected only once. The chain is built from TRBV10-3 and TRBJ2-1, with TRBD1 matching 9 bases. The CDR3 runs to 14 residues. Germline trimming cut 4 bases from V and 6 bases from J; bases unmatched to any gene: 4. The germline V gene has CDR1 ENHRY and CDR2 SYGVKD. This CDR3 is CAISVGQGINEQFF. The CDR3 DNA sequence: TGTGCCATCAGTGTGGGACAGGGCATCAATGAGCAGTTCTTC.

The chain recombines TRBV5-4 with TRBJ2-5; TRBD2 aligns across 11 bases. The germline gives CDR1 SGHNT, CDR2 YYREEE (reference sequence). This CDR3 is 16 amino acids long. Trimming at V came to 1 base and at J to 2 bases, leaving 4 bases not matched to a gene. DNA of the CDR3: TGTGCCAGCAGCTTGTTGTTAGCGGGGGGGCAAGAGACCCAGTACTTC. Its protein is CASSLLLAGGQETQYF.

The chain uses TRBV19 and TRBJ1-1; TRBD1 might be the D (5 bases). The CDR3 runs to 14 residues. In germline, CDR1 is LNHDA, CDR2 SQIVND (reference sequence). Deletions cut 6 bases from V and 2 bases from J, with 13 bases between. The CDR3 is CASRVAGGNTEAFF. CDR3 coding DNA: TGTGCCAGTAGAGTAGCCGGGGGAAACACTGAAGCTTTCTTT.

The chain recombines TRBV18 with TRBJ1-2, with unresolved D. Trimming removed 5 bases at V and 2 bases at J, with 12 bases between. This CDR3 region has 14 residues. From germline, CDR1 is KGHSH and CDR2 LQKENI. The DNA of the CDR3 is TGTGCCAGCTCAGACACTTACACCAACTATGGCTACACCTTC. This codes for CASSDTYTNYGYTF.

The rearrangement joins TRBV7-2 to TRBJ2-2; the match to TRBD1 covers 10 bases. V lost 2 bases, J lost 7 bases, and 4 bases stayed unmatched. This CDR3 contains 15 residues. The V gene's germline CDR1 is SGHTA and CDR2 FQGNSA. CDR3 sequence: CASSLKTGGGGELFF. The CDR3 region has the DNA TGTGCCAGCAGCTTAAAGACAGGGGGCGGCGGGGAGCTGTTTTTT.

The CDR3 region has the DNA TGTGCCAGCAGTTACCTACCGGGACAGGGGGACCATGGCTACACCTTC. Its translation: CASSYLPGQGDHGYTF. The V and J genes are TRBV6-5 and TRBJ1-2; TRBD1 agrees at 11 bases. Germline lookup yields CDR1 MNHEY and CDR2 SVGAGI. This CDR3 region has 16 residues. V dropped 2 bases and J dropped 6; count of bases not matched to a gene: 8.

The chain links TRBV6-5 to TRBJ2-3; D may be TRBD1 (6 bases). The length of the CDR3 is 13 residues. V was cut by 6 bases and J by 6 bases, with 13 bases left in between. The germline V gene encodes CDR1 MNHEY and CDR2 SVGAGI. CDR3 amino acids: CASSRTGLDTQYF. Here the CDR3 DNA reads TGTGCCAGCAGCAGAACAGGGTTGGATACGCAGTATTTT.

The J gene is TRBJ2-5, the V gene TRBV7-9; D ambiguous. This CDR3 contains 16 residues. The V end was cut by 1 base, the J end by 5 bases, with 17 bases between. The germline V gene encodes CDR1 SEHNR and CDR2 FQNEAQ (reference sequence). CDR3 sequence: CASSLGLARRAETQYF. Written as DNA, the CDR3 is TGTGCCAGCAGCTTAGGTCTGGCTCGAAGAGCGGAGACCCAGTACTTC.

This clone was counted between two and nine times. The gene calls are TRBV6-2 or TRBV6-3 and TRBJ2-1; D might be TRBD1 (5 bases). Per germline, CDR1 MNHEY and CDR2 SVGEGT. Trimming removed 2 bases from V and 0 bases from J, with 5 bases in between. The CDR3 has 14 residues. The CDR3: CASSYDSSYNEQFF. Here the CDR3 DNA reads TGTGCCAGCAGTTACGACAGCTCCTACAATGAGCAGTTCTTC.

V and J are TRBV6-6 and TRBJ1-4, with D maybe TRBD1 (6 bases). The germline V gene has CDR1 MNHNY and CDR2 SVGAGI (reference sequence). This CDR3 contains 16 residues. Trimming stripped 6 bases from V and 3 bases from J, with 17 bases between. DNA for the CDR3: TGTGCCAGCAGCAACTACCGGGACACGCCTAATGAAAAACTGTTTTTT. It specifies CASSNYRDTPNEKLFF.

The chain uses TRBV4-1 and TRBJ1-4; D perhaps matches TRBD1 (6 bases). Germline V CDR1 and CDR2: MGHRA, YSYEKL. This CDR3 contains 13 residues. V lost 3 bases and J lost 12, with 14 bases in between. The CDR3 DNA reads TGCGCCAGCAGCCACGCAATACAGGGAGAACTGTTTTTT. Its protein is CASSHAIQGELFF.

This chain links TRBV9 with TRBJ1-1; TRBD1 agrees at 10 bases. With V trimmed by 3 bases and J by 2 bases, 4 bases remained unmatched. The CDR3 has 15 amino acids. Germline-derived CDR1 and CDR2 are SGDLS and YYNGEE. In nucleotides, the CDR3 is TGTGCCAGCAGCGAGAGACAGGGGGCCAACACTGAAGCTTTCTTT. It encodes CASSERQGANTEAFF.

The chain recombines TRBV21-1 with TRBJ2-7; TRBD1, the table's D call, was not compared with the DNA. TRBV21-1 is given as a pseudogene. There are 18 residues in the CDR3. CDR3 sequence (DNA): TGTGCCAGCAGCAACCGGGGCCAGGACAGCCCACTCGACTACGAGCAGTACGTC. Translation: CASSNRGQDSPLDYEQYV.

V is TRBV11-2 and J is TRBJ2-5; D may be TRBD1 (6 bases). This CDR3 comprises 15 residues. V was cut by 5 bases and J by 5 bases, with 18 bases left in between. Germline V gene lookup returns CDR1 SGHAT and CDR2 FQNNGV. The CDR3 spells CASSNRVWEIETQYF. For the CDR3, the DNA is TGTGCCAGCAGCAACAGGGTTTGGGAGATTGAGACCCAGTACTTC.

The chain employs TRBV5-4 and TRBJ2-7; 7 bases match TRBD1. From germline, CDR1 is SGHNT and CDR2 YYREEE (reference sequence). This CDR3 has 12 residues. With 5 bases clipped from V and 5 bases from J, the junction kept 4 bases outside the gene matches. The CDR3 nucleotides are TGTGCCAGCAGTTTTACAGGGGACGAGCAGTACTTC. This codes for CASSFTGDEQYF.

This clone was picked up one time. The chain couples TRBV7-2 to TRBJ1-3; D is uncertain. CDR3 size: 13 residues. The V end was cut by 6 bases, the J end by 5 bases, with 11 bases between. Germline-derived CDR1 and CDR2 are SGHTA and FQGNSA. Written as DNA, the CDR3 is TGTGCCAGCAGTCAAAACACGAGAAACACCATATATTTT. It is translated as CASSQNTRNTIYF.

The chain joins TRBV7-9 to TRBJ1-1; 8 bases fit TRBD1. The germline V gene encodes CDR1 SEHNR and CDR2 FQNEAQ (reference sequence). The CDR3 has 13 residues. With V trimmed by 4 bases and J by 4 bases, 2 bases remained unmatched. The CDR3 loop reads CASSYTGGTEAFF. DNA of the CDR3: TGTGCCAGCAGCTACACAGGGGGCACTGAAGCTTTCTTT.